The 16 T cell receptor beta chains listed next were all sequenced from one sample in a study of post-analysis software for immune sequencing data. Study observations and caveats: The study found TRBV5-6, TRBV5-1 and TRBV20-1 among about five TRBV segments more frequent in patients than controls.

These TCRs' antigens remain unknown. Sequencing libraries made from TCR beta cDNA carried unique molecular identifiers. TCRdb recomputed calls from the PCR reads with MiXCR, one row per CDR3 protein. The data show about 770,000 distinct CDR3 sequences, with more than 45% seen just once and roughly 4.9% held by the top ten. Sequencing used blood. These receptors all come from a girl between 10 and 17 years old with multiple sclerosis.

This clonotype was seen many times. The V call is TRBV5-1, the J call TRBJ2-5, with a weak D call TRBD2 (6 bases). Germline V gives CDR1 SGHRS, CDR2 YFSETQ. There are 16 residues in the CDR3. Deletions cut 4 bases from V and 4 bases from J, with 20 bases between. The CDR3 DNA reads as TGCGCCAGCAGCCGGGCGCTACAGGAGGGGAGAGAGACCCAGTACTTC. This sequence encodes CASSRALQEGRETQYF.

The gene calls are TRBV12-5 and TRBJ1-1; D perhaps matches TRBD1 (5 bases). The CDR3 is 15 residues long. With 1 base removed from V and 1 base from J, the gap between germline ends came to 10 bases. Per germline, CDR1 LGHNT and CDR2 FRNRAP. The DNA of the CDR3 is TGTGCTAGTGGTTTGGGAGACAGCCCGAACACTGAAGCTTTCTTT. Translating gives CASGLGDSPNTEAFF.

This clonotype was seen a handful of times. The chain is built from TRBV4-1 and TRBJ1-6; D might be TRBD1 (6 bases). The germline V and J ends were trimmed by 0 bases and 10 bases, with 7 bases remaining between them. Germline V CDR1 and CDR2: MGHRA, YSYEKL. The CDR3 is 13 residues long. The CDR3 DNA reads TGCGCCAGCAGCCAAGAGGGGGGCTCACCCCTCCACTTT. Translating it yields CASSQEGGSPLHF.

The chain links TRBV5-1 to TRBJ2-5; tentative D call: TRBD1 (5 bases). CDR3 length: 15 residues. Trimming shortened V by 0 bases and J by 11 bases, and 20 bases separated the two germline ends. Germline V gives CDR1 SGHRS, CDR2 YFSETQ. CDR3 in amino acids: CASSLVRVRVGEQYF. In DNA, the CDR3 is TGCGCCAGCAGCTTGGTCAGGGTTCGTGTGGGTGAGCAGTACTTC.

The CDR3 here is CASSDQAEGYTF. The CDR3 DNA is TGTGCCAGCAGTGACCAGGCGGAAGGCTACACCTTC. This chain joins TRBV25-1 and TRBJ1-2; the D is unclear. Germline V gene data show CDR1 as MGHDK and CDR2 as SYGVNS. Trimming removed 3 bases from V and 8 bases from J, with 10 bases in between. This CDR3 has 12 residues.

For this clonotype: At one of its ends the junction is not consistent with the germline gene, which may arise from a read error. The chain combines TRBV29-1 with TRBJ2-7, with D perhaps matching TRBD1 (5 bases). The germline gives CDR1 SQVTM, CDR2 ANQGSEA. The CDR3 has 15 amino acids. In DNA, the CDR3 is TGCAGCGTGACGGCCGGGCAGGGTCTATTCTACGGGCAGTACTTC. Translated: CSVTAGQGLFYGQYF.

The genes are TRBV4-3 and TRBJ2-1, with 9 bases that match TRBD2. This CDR3 contains 17 residues. V was clipped by 0 bases and J by 5 bases; unmatched bases: 8. Germline V CDR1 and CDR2: LGHNA, YSLEER. The CDR3 here is CASSQDRGGRANNEQFF. The DNA for the CDR3 is TGCGCCAGCAGCCAAGATAGGGGCGGGAGGGCTAACAATGAGCAGTTCTTC.

V gene TRBV7-9 combines with J gene TRBJ1-2, with D tentatively TRBD1 (5 bases). The V and J ends lost 5 bases and 4 bases respectively, with 14 bases between them. Germline loops: CDR1 SEHNR, CDR2 FQNEAQ (reference sequence). The length of the CDR3 is 14 residues. The CDR3 DNA follows: TGTGCCAGCAGCCCCCCGACAGATTCCTATGGCTACACCTTC. Protein sequence: CASSPPTDSYGYTF. Filled out from reference TRBV7-9 and TRBJ1-2, the complete variable domain reads DTGVSQNPRHKITKRGQNVTFRCDPISEHNRLYWYRQTLGQGPEFLTYFQNEAQLEKSRLLSDRFSAERPKGSFSTLEIQRTEQGDSAMYLCASSPPTDSYGYTFGSGTRLTVV.

This clonotype was counted a few times. V is TRBV5-1 and J is TRBJ2-7; D may be TRBD1 or TRBD2 (6 bases each). The V gene lost 4 bases and the J gene lost 0 bases, with 11 bases spanning the gap. CDR1 and CDR2 (germline): SGHRS, YFSETQ. This CDR3 is built from 14 residues. The CDR3 protein is CASSMGGFSYEQYF. The CDR3 DNA reads TGCGCCAGCAGCATGGGGGGCTTCTCCTACGAGCAGTACTTC.

There are a few counts of this clonotype. This CDR3 is CASSLDRVADTQYF. For the CDR3, the DNA is TGTGCCAGCAGCTTGGACAGGGTCGCAGATACGCAGTATTTT. This chain joins TRBV7-3 and TRBJ2-3; 8 bases are a match to TRBD1. The CDR3 has 14 residues. V was pared by 3 bases and J by 4 bases, with 3 bases of the junction left unmatched. The germline V gene encodes CDR1 SGHTA and CDR2 FQGTGA.

V gene TRBV7-9 combines with J gene TRBJ1-4, with 7 bases lining up with TRBD1. Germline V gene lookup returns CDR1 SEHNR and CDR2 FQNEAQ (reference sequence). The CDR3 runs to 17 residues. Trimming cost V 5 bases and J 0 bases; bases outside gene matches: 9. The CDR3, as DNA: TGTGCCAGCAGCACATTGCGGACAGGTCCAACTAATGAAAAACTGTTTTTT. This translates into CASSTLRTGPTNEKLFF. Variable domain in full (rest from reference TRBV7-9 and TRBJ1-4): DTGVSQNPRHKITKRGQNVTFRCDPISEHNRLYWYRQTLGQGPEFLTYFQNEAQLEKSRLLSDRFSAERPKGSFSTLEIQRTEQGDSAMYLCASSTLRTGPTNEKLFFGSGTQLSVL.

This clonotype was detected only a few times. V usage is TRBV7-8 and J usage is TRBJ2-3; possibly TRBD1 or TRBD2 for D (5 bases each). This CDR3 is 14 amino acids long. V was cut by 5 bases and J by 6 bases, with 15 bases left in between. The germline V gene encodes CDR1 SGHVS and CDR2 FQNEAQ. Here the CDR3 reads CASSQTWDADTQYF. As DNA, the CDR3 is TGTGCCAGCAGCCAAACCTGGGACGCCGATACGCAGTATTTT.

This chain joins TRBV10-3 and TRBJ1-2, with D possibly TRBD1 on 6 matching bases. Germline assignment: CDR1 ENHRY and CDR2 SYGVKD. The CDR3 is 16 amino acids. Between the trimmed V and J ends, which lost 4 bases and 4 bases, there was a span of 19 bases. The CDR3 reads CAISVGPGGEGYGYTF. The CDR3 DNA reads as TGTGCCATCAGTGTCGGGCCGGGGGGCGAAGGCTATGGCTACACCTTC.

This sequence joins TRBV7-9 and TRBJ2-1; D remains ambiguous. CDR3 size: 12 residues. Germline V lookup: CDR1 SEHNR, CDR2 FQNEAQ (reference sequence). V lost 2 bases to trimming and J lost 12 bases, with 11 bases between them. The DNA for the CDR3 is TGTGCCAGCAGCTTAACGATGGGTTGGCAGTTCTTC. This translates into CASSLTMGWQFF.

The rearrangement uses TRBV6-6 and TRBJ2-5; D possibly matches TRBD1 or TRBD2 (6 bases each). The germline V gene encodes CDR1 MNHNY and CDR2 SVGAGI (reference sequence). The CDR3 has 15 amino acids. V was clipped by 6 bases and J by 3 bases, with 17 bases between them. CDR3 nucleotide sequence: TGTGCCAGCAGCCGTCTTGGGGGGCAGAAAGAGACCCAGTACTTC. Translated: CASSRLGGQKETQYF.

This clonotype appeared a single time. This sequence joins TRBV10-3 and TRBJ2-1; D unresolved. The V and J ends lost 8 bases and 4 bases respectively, with 21 bases between them. The length of the CDR3 is 16 residues. Germline loops: CDR1 ENHRY, CDR2 SYGVKD. CDR3 nucleotides: TGTGCCATCGGAATGTCGGAAACGGGCCTTTACAATGAGCAGTTCTTC. Its protein is CAIGMSETGLYNEQFF.